One and the same sample provided the 10 T cell receptor beta chains below, sequenced in a study of beta chain features in type 1 diabetes. Study observations and caveats: Shortening that was moderate but significant affected the TCRB CDR3s of Type 1 diabetes patients in all four CD4+ subsets.

The sequenced template was cDNA made from the entire isolated RNA. Libraries were prepared by immunoSEQ multiplex PCR; TCRdb keeps only in-frame clonotypes and omits some of them. Among hundreds of thousands of clones listed, over 11% were seen once. No antigen has been assigned to these receptors. The sample taken for sequencing was naive CD4+ T cells from blood. The receptors here all came from a man between 18 and 29 years old with type 1 diabetes.

This clone was found a few times. The rearrangement links TRBV30 to TRBJ2-6, with D unresolved. The V end was cut by 0 bases, the J end by 2 bases, with 5 bases between. Germline-derived CDR1 and CDR2 are GTSNPN and SVGIG (reference sequence). The CDR3 runs 14 residues. CDR3 protein: CAWSVLTGANVLTF. As DNA, the CDR3 is TGTGCCTGGAGTGTACTAACTGGGGCCAACGTCCTGACTTTC.

This clone was picked up a small number of times. V usage is TRBV7-2 and J usage is TRBJ1-2; D is possibly TRBD1 (6 bases). The V and J ends lost 1 base and 8 bases respectively, with 11 bases between them. Germline CDR1 is SGHTA and CDR2 is FQGNSA. The CDR3 extends over 13 amino acids. The CDR3 spells CASSLEWDKGYTF. The CDR3 DNA follows: TGTGCCAGCAGCTTAGAATGGGACAAAGGCTACACCTTC. Variable domain in full (rest from reference TRBV7-2 and TRBJ1-2): GAGVSQSPSNKVTEKGKDVELRCDPISGHTALYWYRQSLGQGLEFLIYFQGNSAPDKSGLPSDRFSAERTGGSVSTLTIQRTQQEDSAVYLCASSLEWDKGYTFGSGTRLTVV.

In this sample, this clone turned up a few times. This chain uses TRBV5-1 with TRBJ2-3; 11 bases map to TRBD2. Germline V gene data show CDR1 as SGHRS and CDR2 as YFSETQ. The V segment lost 1 base and the J segment 4 bases; nucleotides outside the gene matches: 5. The CDR3 contains 16 residues. The chain's CDR3 is CASSLTSGGGSDTQYF. For the CDR3, the DNA is TGCGCCAGCAGCTTGACTAGCGGGGGAGGCTCAGATACGCAGTATTTT.

V is TRBV18 and J is TRBJ2-5, with TRBD2 as a possible D gene (6 bases). The CDR3 consists of 12 residues. The germline V gene encodes CDR1 KGHSH and CDR2 LQKENI. V was cut by 3 bases and J by 9 bases, with 11 bases left in between. DNA for the CDR3: TGTGCCAGCTCACCCCAGGACTACCCCCAGTACTTC. Translating it yields CASSPQDYPQYF.

This clone was seen a few times. The chain combines TRBV28 with TRBJ2-7; the D is unclear. The CDR3 has 12 residues. Trimming left V 3 bases short and J 2 bases short, with 5 bases between. The germline CDR1 and CDR2 sequences are MDHEN and SYDVKM. CDR3 region: CASSFRAYEQYF. The CDR3 DNA reads TGTGCCAGCAGTTTCCGGGCCTACGAGCAGTACTTC. The full variable domain, with the rest looked up from reference TRBV28 and TRBJ2-7, is DVKVTQSSRYLVKRTGEKVFLECVQDMDHENMFWYRQDPGLGLRLIYFSYDVKMKEKGDIPEGYSVSREKKERFSLILESASTNQTSMYLCASSFRAYEQYFGPGTRLTVT.

This chain uses TRBV7-2 with TRBJ1-2; TRBD1 is a possible D gene (6 bases). The germline V gene has CDR1 SGHTA and CDR2 FQGNSA. The CDR3 runs to 14 residues. Trimming shortened V by 2 bases and J by 2 bases, and 9 bases separated the two germline ends. Here the CDR3 reads CASSLTGLNYGYTF. CDR3 nucleotides: TGTGCCAGCAGCTTAACAGGGTTGAACTATGGCTACACCTTC. Using reference TRBV7-2 and TRBJ1-2 for the parts outside the CDR3, the full variable domain is GAGVSQSPSNKVTEKGKDVELRCDPISGHTALYWYRQSLGQGLEFLIYFQGNSAPDKSGLPSDRFSAERTGGSVSTLTIQRTQQEDSAVYLCASSLTGLNYGYTFGSGTRLTVV.

This clone was seen only a few times. The chain uses TRBV6-5 and TRBJ2-3; a weak D match, TRBD2 (6 bases). The germline V gene has CDR1 MNHEY and CDR2 SVGAGI. CDR3 length: 14 amino acids. V lost 2 bases and J lost 3, with 9 bases in between. The CDR3: CASSYTGETDTQYF. DNA for the CDR3: TGTGCCAGCAGTTACACGGGAGAGACAGATACGCAGTATTTT.

V gene TRBV5-4 combines with J gene TRBJ2-7; 7 bases line up with TRBD1. The ends lost 4 bases at V and 2 bases at J; junction bases unmatched: 3. The CDR3 consists of 13 residues. CDR1 is SGHNT, CDR2 YYREEE, per germline (reference sequence). CDR3 sequence reads: CASSPGTAYEQYF. The CDR3 nucleotides read TGTGCCAGCAGCCCTGGGACAGCCTACGAGCAGTACTTC.

This clone was found a few times. The chain carries TRBV27 and TRBJ1-2; D gene ambiguous. From germline, CDR1 is MNHEY and CDR2 SMNVEV (reference sequence). The CDR3 totals 15 residues. The V end lost 5 bases, the J end lost 7 bases, and 20 bases lay between the germline ends. The CDR3 nucleotides read TGTGCCAGCAGTACCAACACCCTCGGGGTGTCTGGCTACACCTTC. Translation gives CASSTNTLGVSGYTF.

The CDR3 is CASSFRGTESDTQYF. CDR3 sequence (DNA): TGTGCCAGCAGTTTTCGGGGCACTGAATCAGATACGCAGTATTTT. The chain is built from TRBV27 and TRBJ2-3; either TRBD1 or TRBD2 may fit D (5 bases each). Trimming took 3 bases from V and 4 from J, leaving 14 bases between them. CDR3 length: 15 amino acids. The germline CDR1 and CDR2 sequences are MNHEY and SMNVEV (reference sequence).